A selection of T cell receptor beta chains follows, all from one sample in a study of blood T cell repertoires in COVID-19. The method was immunoSEQ multiplex PCR; TCRdb's version includes in-frame clones alone and lacks a portion of them. The repertoire has 220,000 or so clones, about 88% of them found once; the top ten carry roughly 10%. The sequencing input was peripheral blood. These receptors were taken from a woman in her forties or fifties with COVID-19, enrolled during active disease. CDR3s include the opening cysteine and the closing phenylalanine or tryptophan. The D gene is left open where the match is weak. A row's size may be missing; if present it is once, few, many or a size class.

v_gene	abundance	d_gene	j_gene	CDR3nt	CDR3aa
TRBV30	.	TRBD1	TRBJ2-7	TGTGCCTGGAGTGTACAAGGGGGCGTACCTTACGAGCAGTACTTC	CAWSVQGGVPYEQYF
TRBV25-1	.	.	TRBJ1-2	TGTGCCAGCAGCAGATCCGGGACATCATCTGATGGCTACACCTTC	CASSRSGTSSDGYTF
TRBV29-1	few	TRBD1	TRBJ1-5	TGCAGCGTACCCCAGGGGGAAGAGGGTCAGCCCCAGCATTTT	CSVPQGEEGQPQHF
TRBV28	.	TRBD1	TRBJ2-7	TGTGCCAGCAGACTGGGACAGACCCCCTACGAGCAGTACTTC	CASRLGQTPYEQYF
TRBV15	.	.	TRBJ1-4	TGTGCCACCAGCAGGAGGACAGTAGGTGAAAAACTGTTTTTT	CATSRRTVGEKLFF
TRBV10-3	many	TRBD1	TRBJ1-1	TGTGCCATCAGTGGCGGCACAGGGGAGGACTTCTTT	CAISGGTGEDFF
TRBV7-2	few	TRBD1	TRBJ1-1	TGTGCCAGCAGCTTGACAGGGGGAAAGGGAACTGAAGCTTTCTTT	CASSLTGGKGTEAFF
TRBV2	.	.	TRBJ1-2	TGTGCCAGCCCAACGGGGGTATATGGCTACACCTTC	CASPTGVYGYTF
TRBV7-3	.	TRBD1	TRBJ2-2	TGTGCCAGCAGCTTAAAAAGCCCAGACAGGGGGTTAAACACCGGGGAGCTGTTTTTT	CASSLKSPDRGLNTGELFF
TRBV10-3	.	.	TRBJ1-2	TGTGCCATCAGTGAAGGTGGCGGAAGCTATGGCTACACCTTC	CAISEGGGSYGYTF
TRBV6-5	.	.	TRBJ1-1	TGTGCCAGCAGCCTAAGCCCGAACACTGAAGCTTTCTTT	CASSLSPNTEAFF
TRBV24-1	.	TRBD2	TRBJ2-1	TGTGCCACCAGTGACCAGCAGCGGGGGGCGGTGGATGAGCAGTTCTTC	CATSDQQRGAVDEQFF
TRBV15	.	.	TRBJ1-3	TGTGCCACCAGCCGCGGACAGTCCTCTGGAAACACCATATATTTT	CATSRGQSSGNTIYF
TRBV9	.	TRBD2	TRBJ2-2	TGTGCCAGCAGCCTGTTTAGCGGGGCCACCGGGGAGCTGTTTTTT	CASSLFSGATGELFF
TRBV29-1	.	.	TRBJ1-2	TGCAGCGTTGCAGGGGATGGCTACACCTTC	CSVAGDGYTF
TRBV7-8	.	TRBD1	TRBJ1-1	TGTGCCAGCAGCCCACAGGGGCATGAAGCTTTCTTT	CASSPQGHEAFF
TRBV5-4	.	TRBD2	TRBJ2-3	TGTGCCAGCAGTTTCGGAGCGGGGGTCGCAGATACGCAGTATTTT	CASSFGAGVADTQYF
TRBV9	.	.	TRBJ1-1	TGTGCCAGCAGCGTTTTATCGTTGGGGGGCACTGAAGCTTTCTTT	CASSVLSLGGTEAFF
TRBV2	.	.	TRBJ2-3	TGTGCCAGCTTACCCCGGGACTTCCCCACCCCTAGCACAGATACGCAGTATTTT	CASLPRDFPTPSTDTQYF
TRBV19	.	.	TRBJ1-5	TGTGCCAGTAGTATAGTCGGGGGAGACCAGCCCCAGCATTTT	CASSIVGGDQPQHF
TRBV5-1	.	TRBD1	TRBJ2-3	TGCGCCAGCAGCGCACTGACAGGGGGAAGCACAGATACGCAGTATTTT	CASSALTGGSTDTQYF
TRBV9	.	.	TRBJ1-6	TGTGCCAGCGGAAGGGGGAATGATAATTCACCCCTCCACTTT	CASGRGNDNSPLHF
TRBV6-5	.	.	TRBJ1-1	TGTGCCAGCAGTGACTCAGGAGACACTGAAGCTTTCTTT	CASSDSGDTEAFF
TRBV27	.	.	TRBJ2-2	TGTGCCAGCAGTCCTTACCGGGGGGCCACCGGGGAGCTGTTTTTT	CASSPYRGATGELFF
TRBV5-1	.	.	TRBJ2-5	TGCGCCAGCAGTTACACAACGGACAGAGAGACCCAGTACTTC	CASSYTTDRETQYF
TRBV19	many	.	TRBJ1-4	TGTGCCAGTACTCCTCGCTATGGGGGAGGGGAGAATGAAAAACTGTTTTTT	CASTPRYGGGENEKLFF
TRBV18	.	.	TRBJ2-3	TGTGCCAGCTCACCCTACCAGACAGGTCCTAGCACAGATACGCAGTATTTT	CASSPYQTGPSTDTQYF
TRBV5-4	.	TRBD2	TRBJ2-7	TGTGCCAGCAGCCCTCGTAGCGGGGGGCCTTACGAGCAGTACTTC	CASSPRSGGPYEQYF
TRBV6-5	.	.	TRBJ1-1	TGTGCCAGCAGCGGTACAGGGCGGGCTGAAGCTTTCTTT	CASSGTGRAEAFF
TRBV4-3	.	TRBD1	TRBJ1-1	TGCGCCAGCAGCCGGGGTACAGGGGCGGGCACTGAAGCTTTCTTT	CASSRGTGAGTEAFF
TRBV7-2	.	.	TRBJ1-5	TGTGCCAGCAGCTCACTATTGGACAGCTTGGCCCAGCATTTT	CASSSLLDSLAQHF
TRBV2	.	TRBD1	TRBJ2-5	TGTGCCAGCAGTGGACAGGGTGTCCAAGAGACCCAGTACTTC	CASSGQGVQETQYF
TRBV20-1	.	.	TRBJ1-1	TGCAGTGCTAGTGTCCAGATGAACACTGAAGCTTTCTTT	CSASVQMNTEAFF
TRBV11-2	.	.	TRBJ2-3	TGTGCCAGCAGCTTAGACTTAGCGTCACATACGCAGTATTTT	CASSLDLASHTQYF
TRBV7-8	.	TRBD2	TRBJ2-5	TGTGCCAGCAGCTTAAGGAGCGGGGGGGCAGAGACCCAGTACTTC	CASSLRSGGAETQYF
TRBV10-3	.	.	TRBJ1-6	TGTGCCATCAGTGAGTACGACTTTTCAAATTCACCCCTCCACTTT	CAISEYDFSNSPLHF